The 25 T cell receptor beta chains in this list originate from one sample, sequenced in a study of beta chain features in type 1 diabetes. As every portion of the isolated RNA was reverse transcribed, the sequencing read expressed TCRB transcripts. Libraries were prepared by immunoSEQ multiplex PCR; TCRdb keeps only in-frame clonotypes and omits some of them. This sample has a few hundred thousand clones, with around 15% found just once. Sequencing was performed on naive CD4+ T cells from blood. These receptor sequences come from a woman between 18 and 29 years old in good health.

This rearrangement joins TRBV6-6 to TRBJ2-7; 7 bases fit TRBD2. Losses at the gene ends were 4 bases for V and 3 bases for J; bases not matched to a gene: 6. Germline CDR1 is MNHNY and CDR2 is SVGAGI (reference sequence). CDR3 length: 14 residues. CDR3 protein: CASSSPGLIYEQYF. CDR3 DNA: TGTGCCAGCAGTTCCCCGGGACTAATCTACGAGCAGTACTTC.

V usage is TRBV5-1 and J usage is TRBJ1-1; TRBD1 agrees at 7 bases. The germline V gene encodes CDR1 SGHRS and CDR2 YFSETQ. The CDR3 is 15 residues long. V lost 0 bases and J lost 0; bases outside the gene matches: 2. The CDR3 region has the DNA TGCGCCAGCAGCTTGGAAACAGGGGTGAACACTGAAGCTTTCTTT. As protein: CASSLETGVNTEAFF.

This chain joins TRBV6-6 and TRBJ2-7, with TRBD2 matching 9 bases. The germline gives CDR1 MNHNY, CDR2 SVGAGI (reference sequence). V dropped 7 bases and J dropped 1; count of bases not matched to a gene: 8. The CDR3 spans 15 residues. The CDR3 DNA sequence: TGTGCCAGCACCCAAAGACTAGCGGCTTCCTACGAGCAGTACTTC. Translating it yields CASTQRLAASYEQYF.

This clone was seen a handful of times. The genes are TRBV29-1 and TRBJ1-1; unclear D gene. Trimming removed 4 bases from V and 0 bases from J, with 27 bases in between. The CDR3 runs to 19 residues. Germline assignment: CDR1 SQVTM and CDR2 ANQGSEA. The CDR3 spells CSVGFRGRDRDPLNTEAFF. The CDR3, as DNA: TGCAGCGTTGGATTTAGAGGGAGGGATCGAGACCCACTGAACACTGAAGCTTTCTTT. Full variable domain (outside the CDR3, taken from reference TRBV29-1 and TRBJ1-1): SAVISQKPSRDICQRGTSLTIQCQVDSQVTMMFWYRQQPGQSLTLIATANQGSEATYESGFVIDKFPISRPNLTFSTLTVSNMSPEDSSIYLCSVGFRGRDRDPLNTEAFFGQGTRLTVV.

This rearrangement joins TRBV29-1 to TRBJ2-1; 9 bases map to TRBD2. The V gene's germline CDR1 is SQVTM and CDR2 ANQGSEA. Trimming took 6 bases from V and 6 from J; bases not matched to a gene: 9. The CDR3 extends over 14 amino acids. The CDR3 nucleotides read TGCAGCGTCAGTCCGGGACTAGCCCTCAATGAGCAGTTCTTC. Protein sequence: CSVSPGLALNEQFF.

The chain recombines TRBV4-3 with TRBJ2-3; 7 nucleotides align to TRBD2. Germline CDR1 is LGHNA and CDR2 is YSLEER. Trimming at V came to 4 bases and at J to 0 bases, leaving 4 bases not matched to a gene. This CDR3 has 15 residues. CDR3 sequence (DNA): TGCGCCAGCAGCCCACTAGCGAGGAGCACAGATACGCAGTATTTT. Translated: CASSPLARSTDTQYF.

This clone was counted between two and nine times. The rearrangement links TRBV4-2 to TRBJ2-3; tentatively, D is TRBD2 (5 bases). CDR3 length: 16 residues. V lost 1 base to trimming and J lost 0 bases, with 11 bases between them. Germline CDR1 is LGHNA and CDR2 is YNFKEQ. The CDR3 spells CASSQGGAASTDTQYF. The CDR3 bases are TGTGCCAGCAGCCAAGGTGGAGCGGCTAGCACAGATACGCAGTATTTT.

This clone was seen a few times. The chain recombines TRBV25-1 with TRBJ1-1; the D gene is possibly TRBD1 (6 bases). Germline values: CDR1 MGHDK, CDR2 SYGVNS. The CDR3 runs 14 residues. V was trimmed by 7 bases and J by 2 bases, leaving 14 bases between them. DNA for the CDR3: TGTGCCAGCACCCGGGACATGCTTAACACTGAAGCTTTCTTT. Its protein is CASTRDMLNTEAFF.

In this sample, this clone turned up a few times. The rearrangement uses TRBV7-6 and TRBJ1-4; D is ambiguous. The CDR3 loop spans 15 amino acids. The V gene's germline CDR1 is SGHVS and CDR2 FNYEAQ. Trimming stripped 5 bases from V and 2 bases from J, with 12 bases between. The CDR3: CASSLDNSTNEKLFF. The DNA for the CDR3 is TGTGCCAGCAGCCTAGACAATTCGACTAATGAAAAACTGTTTTTT.

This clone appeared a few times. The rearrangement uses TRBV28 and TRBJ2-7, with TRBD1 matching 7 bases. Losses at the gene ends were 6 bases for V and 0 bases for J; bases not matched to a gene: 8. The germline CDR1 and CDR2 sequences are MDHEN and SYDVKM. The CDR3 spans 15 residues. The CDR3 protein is CASSPPDRSSYEQYF. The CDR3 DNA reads TGTGCCAGCAGCCCACCGGACAGGAGCTCCTACGAGCAGTACTTC.

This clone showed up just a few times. In DNA form, the CDR3 reads TGTGCCAGCAGCTTAGGGGAGGGTTCTGTTGGCTACACCTTC. Amino acids: CASSLGEGSVGYTF. The chain has TRBV7-9 and TRBJ1-2; D gene unclear. The V end was cut by 1 base, the J end by 7 bases, with 13 bases between. CDR3 length: 14 amino acids. Germline CDR1 SEHNR, CDR2 FQNEAQ (reference sequence).

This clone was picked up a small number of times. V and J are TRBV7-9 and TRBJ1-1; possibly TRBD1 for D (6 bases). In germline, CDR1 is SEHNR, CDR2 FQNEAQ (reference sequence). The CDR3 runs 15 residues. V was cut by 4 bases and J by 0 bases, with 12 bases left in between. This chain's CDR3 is CASSSGQQMNTEAFF. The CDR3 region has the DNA TGTGCCAGCAGCTCCGGACAGCAGATGAACACTGAAGCTTTCTTT.

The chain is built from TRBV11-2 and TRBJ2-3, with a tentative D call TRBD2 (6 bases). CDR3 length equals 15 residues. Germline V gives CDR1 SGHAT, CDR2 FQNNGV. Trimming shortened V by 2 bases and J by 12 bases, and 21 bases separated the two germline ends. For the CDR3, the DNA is TGTGCCAGCAGCTTATCCCCCCGGGACTCCCCCAGACAGTATTTT. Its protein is CASSLSPRDSPRQYF.

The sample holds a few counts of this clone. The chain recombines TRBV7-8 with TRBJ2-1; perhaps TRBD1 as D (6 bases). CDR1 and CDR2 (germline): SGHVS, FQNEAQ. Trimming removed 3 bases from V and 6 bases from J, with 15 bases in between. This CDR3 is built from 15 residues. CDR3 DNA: TGTGCCAGCAGCTTCTGGGACACCCTTGGCAATGAGCAGTTCTTC. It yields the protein CASSFWDTLGNEQFF. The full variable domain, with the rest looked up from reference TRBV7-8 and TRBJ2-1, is GAGVSQSPRYKVAKRGQDVALRCDPISGHVSLFWYQQALGQGPEFLTYFQNEAQLDKSGLPSDRFFAERPEGSVSTLKIQRTQQEDSAVYLCASSFWDTLGNEQFFGPGTRLTVL.

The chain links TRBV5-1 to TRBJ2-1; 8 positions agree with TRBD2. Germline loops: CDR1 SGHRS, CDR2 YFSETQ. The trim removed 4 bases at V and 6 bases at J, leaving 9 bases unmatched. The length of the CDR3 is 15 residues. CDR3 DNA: TGCGCCAGCAGCCCCCTGGGCGGGAGGCTCAATGAGCAGTTCTTC. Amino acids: CASSPLGGRLNEQFF.

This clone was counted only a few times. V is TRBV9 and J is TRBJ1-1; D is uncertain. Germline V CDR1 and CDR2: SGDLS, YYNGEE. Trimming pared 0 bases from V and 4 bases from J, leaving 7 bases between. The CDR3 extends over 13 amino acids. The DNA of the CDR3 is TGTGCCAGCAGCGTAGTTAGAACCACTGAAGCTTTCTTT. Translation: CASSVVRTTEAFF.

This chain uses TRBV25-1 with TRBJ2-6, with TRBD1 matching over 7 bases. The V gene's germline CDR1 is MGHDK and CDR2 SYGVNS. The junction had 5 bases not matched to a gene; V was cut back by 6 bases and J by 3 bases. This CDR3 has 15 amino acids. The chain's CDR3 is CASRKGADGANVLTF. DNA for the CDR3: TGTGCCAGCAGGAAGGGGGCAGATGGGGCCAACGTCCTGACTTTC.

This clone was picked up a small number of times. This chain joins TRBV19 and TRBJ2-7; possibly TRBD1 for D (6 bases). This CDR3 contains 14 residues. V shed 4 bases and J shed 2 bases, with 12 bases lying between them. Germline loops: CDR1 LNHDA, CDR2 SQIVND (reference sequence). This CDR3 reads CASSKHRDPYEQYF. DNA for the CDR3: TGTGCCAGTAGTAAACACAGGGACCCCTACGAGCAGTACTTC.

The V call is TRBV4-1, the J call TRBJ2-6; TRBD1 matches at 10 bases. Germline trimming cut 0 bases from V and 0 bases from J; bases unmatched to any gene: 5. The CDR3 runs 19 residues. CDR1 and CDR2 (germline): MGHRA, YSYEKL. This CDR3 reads CASSQDRDRGSSGANVLTF. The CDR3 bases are TGCGCCAGCAGCCAAGACCGGGACAGGGGATCCTCTGGGGCCAACGTCCTGACTTTC.

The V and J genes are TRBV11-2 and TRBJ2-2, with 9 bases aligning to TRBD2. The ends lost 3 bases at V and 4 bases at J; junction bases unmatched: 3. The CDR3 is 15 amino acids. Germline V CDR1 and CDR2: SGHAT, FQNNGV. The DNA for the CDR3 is TGTGCCAGCAGCTTCGGACTAGCGCCCACCGGGGAGCTGTTTTTT. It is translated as CASSFGLAPTGELFF.

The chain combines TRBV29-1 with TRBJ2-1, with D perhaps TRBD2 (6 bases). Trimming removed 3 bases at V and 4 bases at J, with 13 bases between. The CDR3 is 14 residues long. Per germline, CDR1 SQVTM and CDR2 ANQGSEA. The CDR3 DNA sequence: TGCAGCGTTGAGTCGGGACTTCCTTACAATGAGCAGTTCTTC. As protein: CSVESGLPYNEQFF.

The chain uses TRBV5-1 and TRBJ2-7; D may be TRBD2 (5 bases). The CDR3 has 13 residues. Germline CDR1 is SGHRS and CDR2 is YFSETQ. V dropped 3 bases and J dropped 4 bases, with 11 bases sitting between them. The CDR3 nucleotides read TGCGCCAGCAGCTCCGCGGGTTTGTACGAGCAGTACTTC. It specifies CASSSAGLYEQYF.

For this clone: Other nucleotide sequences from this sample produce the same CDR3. The CDR3 DNA follows: TGTGCCAGCAGCCAAGGAGGTAGTGGGGAGACCCAGTACTTC. Translating it yields CASSQGGSGETQYF. The chain is built from TRBV4-2 and TRBJ2-5; no clear D. CDR3 length equals 14 residues. Germline lookup yields CDR1 LGHNA and CDR2 YNFKEQ. V was shortened by 1 base and J by 5 bases, with 11 bases between the two germline ends.

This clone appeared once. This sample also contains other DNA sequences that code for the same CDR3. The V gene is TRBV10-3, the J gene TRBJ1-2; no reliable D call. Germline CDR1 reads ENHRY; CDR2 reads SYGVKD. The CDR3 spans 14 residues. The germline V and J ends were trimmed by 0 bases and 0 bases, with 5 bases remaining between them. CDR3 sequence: CAISESSANYGYTF. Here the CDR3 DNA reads TGTGCCATCAGTGAGTCATCAGCTAACTATGGCTACACCTTC.

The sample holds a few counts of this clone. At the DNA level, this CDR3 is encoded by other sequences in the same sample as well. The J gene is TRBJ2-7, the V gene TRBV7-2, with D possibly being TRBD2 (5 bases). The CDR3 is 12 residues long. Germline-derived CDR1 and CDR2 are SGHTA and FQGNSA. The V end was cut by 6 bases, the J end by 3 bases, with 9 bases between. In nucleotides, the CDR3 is TGTGCCAGCAGTCTTAGCGTCTACGAGCAGTACTTC. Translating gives CASSLSVYEQYF.